Sequencing of this T cell receptor beta chain was carried out in a study of shared clonotypes between healthy human individuals. Study-wide results and caveats: Clonotype sharing across several donors was observed for around 4.5% of naive CD4 clonotypes.

The CD4+ fraction was divided into a CD45RA+ naive subset and a CD45RA-negative memory subset. A note on this clone: Its cognate antigen is unknown.

Trimming stripped 0 bases from V and 2 bases from J, with 9 bases between. Germline V gene lookup returns CDR1 SGHRS and CDR2 YFSETQ. The CDR3 sequence is 15 residues long. Per the study methods: Filtering differed, since immunoSEQ gave only junction sequences and no quality scores. Sequenced by immunoSEQ multiplex PCR; TCRdb stores in-frame clones only, minus some. V and J calls and clone size come straight from that table; D and trimming were deduced from the DNA. The sample carries 2.3 million or so clones, approximately 95% recorded once. Sequencing was carried out using naive CD4+ T cells from PBMCs. Noted subset: CD45RA+ positively selected. The TCR comes from a man younger than 35 in good health. Some clones in this sample may be carry-over from other donors' samples. The chain couples TRBV5-1 to TRBJ1-3, with TRBD1 as a possible D gene (5 bases). In nucleotides, the CDR3 is TGCGCCAGCAGCTTGGAGGGGCTAGCTGGAAACACCATATATTTT. Its translation is CASSLEGLAGNTIYF.